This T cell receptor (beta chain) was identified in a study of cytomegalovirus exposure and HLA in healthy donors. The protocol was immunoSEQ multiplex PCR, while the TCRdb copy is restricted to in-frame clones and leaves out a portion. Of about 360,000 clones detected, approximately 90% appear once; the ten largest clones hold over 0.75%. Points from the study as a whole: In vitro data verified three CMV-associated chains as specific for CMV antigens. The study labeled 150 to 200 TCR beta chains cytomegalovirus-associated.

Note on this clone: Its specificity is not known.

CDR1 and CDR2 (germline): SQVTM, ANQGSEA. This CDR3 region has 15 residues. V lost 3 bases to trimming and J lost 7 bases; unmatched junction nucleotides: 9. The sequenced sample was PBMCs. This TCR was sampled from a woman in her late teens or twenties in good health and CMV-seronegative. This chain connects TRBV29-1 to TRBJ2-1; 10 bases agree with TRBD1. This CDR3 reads CSVDFDRGLSNEQFF. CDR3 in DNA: TGCAGCGTTGATTTTGACAGGGGGCTTTCTAATGAGCAGTTCTTC.